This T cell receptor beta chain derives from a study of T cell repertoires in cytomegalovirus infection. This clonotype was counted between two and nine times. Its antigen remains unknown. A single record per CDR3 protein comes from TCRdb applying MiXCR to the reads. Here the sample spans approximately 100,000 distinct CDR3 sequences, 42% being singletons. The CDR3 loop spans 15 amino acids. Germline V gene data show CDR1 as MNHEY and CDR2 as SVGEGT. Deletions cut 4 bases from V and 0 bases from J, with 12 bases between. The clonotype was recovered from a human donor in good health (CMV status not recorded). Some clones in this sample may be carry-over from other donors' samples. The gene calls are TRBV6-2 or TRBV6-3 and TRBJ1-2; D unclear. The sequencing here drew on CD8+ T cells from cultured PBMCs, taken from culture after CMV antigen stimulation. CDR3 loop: CASSSWRSANYGYTF. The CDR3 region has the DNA TGTGCCAGCAGTTCTTGGCGTTCAGCTAACTATGGCTACACCTTC.